A selection of T cell receptor beta chains follows, all from one sample in a study of blood T cell repertoires in COVID-19. The repertoire was sequenced with immunoSEQ multiplex PCR; TCRdb's copy has only in-frame clones and lacks some. The sample yields 250,000 to 400,000 clones, approximately 90% seen once. Sequenced material: peripheral blood. The receptors derive from a woman under 40 with COVID-19, enrolled during active disease. Each CDR3 is given with its conserved first and last residue. D genes are given only for firm matches. Clone size is not always given. Where it is, it says once, few, many or a class for expanded clones.

J gene: TRBJ2-5
clone size: .
D gene: .
V gene: TRBV27
CDR3 DNA: TGTGCCAGCAGTGGCGCTCCGGGGGCCCAGTACTTC
CDR3 protein: CASSGAPGAQYF

J gene: TRBJ2-1
clone size: .
D gene: .
V gene: TRBV7-3
CDR3 DNA: TGTGCCAGCAGTAAGGACAGCGACAATGAGCAGTTCTTC
CDR3 protein: CASSKDSDNEQFF

J gene: TRBJ1-5
clone size: .
D gene: .
V gene: TRBV4-3
CDR3 DNA: TGCGCCAGCAGCCAAGATGAGGGTAGCCAGCCCCAGCATTTT
CDR3 protein: CASSQDEGSQPQHF

J gene: TRBJ1-2
clone size: .
D gene: .
V gene: TRBV15
CDR3 DNA: TGTGCCACCAGCAGAGATCAGGCAGCCGTTAACTATGGCTACACCTTC
CDR3 protein: CATSRDQAAVNYGYTF

J gene: TRBJ1-1
clone size: .
D gene: .
V gene: TRBV5-1
CDR3 DNA: TGCGCCAGCAGCCTAGGAGCATTGAACACTGAAGCTTTCTTT
CDR3 protein: CASSLGALNTEAFF

J gene: TRBJ2-5
clone size: .
D gene: .
V gene: TRBV27
CDR3 DNA: TGTGCCAGCAGCAGAACAGGGCAAGAGACCCAGTACTTC
CDR3 protein: CASSRTGQETQYF

J gene: TRBJ2-3
clone size: .
D gene: .
V gene: TRBV6-1
CDR3 DNA: TGTGCCAGCAGTGATTTCTGGGGGGAATACACAGATACGCAGTATTTT
CDR3 protein: CASSDFWGEYTDTQYF

J gene: TRBJ2-5
clone size: .
D gene: .
V gene: TRBV6-5
CDR3 DNA: TGTGCCAGCAGTTACGGGGCAGGGCAAGAGACCCAGTACTTC
CDR3 protein: CASSYGAGQETQYF

J gene: TRBJ2-5
clone size: .
D gene: .
V gene: TRBV27
CDR3 DNA: TGTGCCAGCAGTTTAGGAGGTGAGCAGTACTTC
CDR3 protein: CASSLGGEQYF

J gene: TRBJ1-4
clone size: .
D gene: .
V gene: TRBV29-1
CDR3 DNA: TGCAGCGTTGAGATGGGGAGTGACGAAAAACTGTTTTTT
CDR3 protein: CSVEMGSDEKLFF

J gene: TRBJ1-3
clone size: once
D gene: .
V gene: TRBV5-1
CDR3 DNA: TGCGCCAGCAGCTTTACAGGGACACACTCTGGAAACACCATATATTTT
CDR3 protein: CASSFTGTHSGNTIYF

J gene: TRBJ2-5
clone size: .
D gene: TRBD2
V gene: TRBV28
CDR3 DNA: TGTGCCAGCAGTACCCTAGGACTAGCGGGGGCCCCAGAGACCCAGTACTTC
CDR3 protein: CASSTLGLAGAPETQYF

J gene: TRBJ1-6
clone size: .
D gene: .
V gene: TRBV5-1
CDR3 DNA: TGCGCCAGCAGCCCCAGGGCAGATAATTCACCCCTCCACTTT
CDR3 protein: CASSPRADNSPLHF

J gene: TRBJ1-2
clone size: .
D gene: TRBD1
V gene: TRBV2
CDR3 DNA: TGTGCCAGCAGATATACAGGGGGCTATGGCTACACCTTC
CDR3 protein: CASRYTGGYGYTF

J gene: TRBJ1-5
clone size: .
D gene: TRBD1
V gene: TRBV10-1
CDR3 DNA: TGCGCCAGCAGTGAGCCTCGGACAGGGTATAGCAATCAGCCCCAGCATTTT
CDR3 protein: CASSEPRTGYSNQPQHF

J gene: TRBJ1-2
clone size: .
D gene: .
V gene: TRBV18
CDR3 DNA: TGTGCCAGCTCACCACTGCCGCTCAGGGGTAACTATGGCTACACCTTC
CDR3 protein: CASSPLPLRGNYGYTF

J gene: TRBJ1-2
clone size: .
D gene: TRBD1
V gene: TRBV6-6
CDR3 DNA: TGTGCCAGCAACCCTTCCGGGACAGGGAGTTACACCTTC
CDR3 protein: CASNPSGTGSYTF

J gene: TRBJ1-6
clone size: .
D gene: .
V gene: TRBV7-2
CDR3 DNA: TGTGCCAGCAGCTTTGAAGGGGGTTCACCCCTCCACTTT
CDR3 protein: CASSFEGGSPLHF

J gene: TRBJ2-3
clone size: .
D gene: TRBD2
V gene: TRBV2
CDR3 DNA: TGTGCCAGCAGTGAGGGAGCGGGGCCCCCCTTTACGCAGTATTTT
CDR3 protein: CASSEGAGPPFTQYF

J gene: TRBJ1-2
clone size: .
D gene: .
V gene: TRBV24-1
CDR3 DNA: TGTGCCACCAGTGACCAGAAGTATGGCTACACCTTC
CDR3 protein: CATSDQKYGYTF

J gene: TRBJ1-2
clone size: .
D gene: TRBD1
V gene: TRBV4-1
CDR3 DNA: TGCGCCAGCAGCCAGGAAGCGACAGGGTACTATGGCTACACCTTC
CDR3 protein: CASSQEATGYYGYTF

J gene: TRBJ2-1
clone size: .
D gene: .
V gene: TRBV20-1
CDR3 DNA: TGCAGTGCTAGTAGGGAGCCCGTTTACAATGAGCAGTTCTTC
CDR3 protein: CSASREPVYNEQFF

J gene: TRBJ1-3
clone size: .
D gene: TRBD1
V gene: TRBV5-1
CDR3 DNA: TGCGCCAGCAGAAAGGGACAGGGGGGACAGAACACCATATATTTT
CDR3 protein: CASRKGQGGQNTIYF

J gene: TRBJ2-1
clone size: .
D gene: TRBD1
V gene: TRBV19
CDR3 DNA: TGTGCCAGTAGTATAACGGGGACAGAGTACAATGAGCAGTTCTTC
CDR3 protein: CASSITGTEYNEQFF

J gene: TRBJ1-5
clone size: .
D gene: TRBD1
V gene: TRBV2
CDR3 DNA: TGTGCCAGCTCCAAGGGGGCAGGGAGAATAGGCAATCAGCCCCAGCATTTT
CDR3 protein: CASSKGAGRIGNQPQHF

J gene: TRBJ1-2
clone size: .
D gene: .
V gene: TRBV7-9
CDR3 DNA: TGTGCCAGCAGTCCCACGGGGGGCTTCGATGGCTACACCTTC
CDR3 protein: CASSPTGGFDGYTF

J gene: TRBJ2-1
clone size: .
D gene: TRBD1
V gene: TRBV5-1
CDR3 DNA: TGCGCCAGCAGCTTGGTGGGACAGGGTTATGAGCAGTTCTTC
CDR3 protein: CASSLVGQGYEQFF

J gene: TRBJ1-3
clone size: .
D gene: TRBD1
V gene: TRBV7-2
CDR3 DNA: TGTGCCAGCAGCTTAAGGACAGGGGGTTTCTCTGGAAACACCATATATTTT
CDR3 protein: CASSLRTGGFSGNTIYF

J gene: TRBJ2-5
clone size: .
D gene: .
V gene: TRBV2
CDR3 DNA: TGTGCCAGCATTTTACAAGAGACCCAGTACTTC
CDR3 protein: CASILQETQYF

J gene: TRBJ2-1
clone size: .
D gene: TRBD2
V gene: TRBV4-1
CDR3 DNA: TGCGCCAGCAGCCTCGCGACTAGCGGGGGGGCCCTCTCCTACAATGAGCAGTTCTTC
CDR3 protein: CASSLATSGGALSYNEQFF

J gene: TRBJ2-7
clone size: .
D gene: .
V gene: TRBV4-2
CDR3 DNA: TGTGCCAGCAGCCAAGGGACAAGTGGCTACGAGCAGTACTTC
CDR3 protein: CASSQGTSGYEQYF

J gene: TRBJ1-2
clone size: .
D gene: .
V gene: TRBV4-3
CDR3 DNA: TGCGCCAGCAGCCAAGAACCAACAGGTCAGAGCGTGTATGGCTACACCTTC
CDR3 protein: CASSQEPTGQSVYGYTF

J gene: TRBJ1-1
clone size: .
D gene: .
V gene: TRBV7-9
CDR3 DNA: TGTGCCAGCAGCGGGCAGCCTAACACTGAAGCTTTCTTT
CDR3 protein: CASSGQPNTEAFF

J gene: TRBJ2-3
clone size: few
D gene: TRBD1
V gene: TRBV11-3
CDR3 DNA: TGTGCCAGCAGGGGACAGGGGGCAGATACGCAGTATTTT
CDR3 protein: CASRGQGADTQYF

J gene: TRBJ2-2
clone size: .
D gene: .
V gene: TRBV3-1/TRBV3-2
CDR3 DNA: TGTGCCAGCAGCCATAGCGGGGAGCTGTTTTTT
CDR3 protein: CASSHSGELFF

J gene: TRBJ1-2
clone size: .
D gene: TRBD1
V gene: TRBV28
CDR3 DNA: TGTGCCAGCAGTTTATCGGGGGGACAGGGTGGCGGCTACACCTTC
CDR3 protein: CASSLSGGQGGGYTF

J gene: TRBJ1-1
clone size: .
D gene: .
V gene: TRBV6-6
CDR3 DNA: TGTGCCAGCAGTCTAACAACTGAAGCTTTCTTT
CDR3 protein: CASSLTTEAFF

J gene: TRBJ1-5
clone size: .
D gene: TRBD1
V gene: TRBV2
CDR3 DNA: TGTGCCAGCAGTGGGGGGACAGCCTTCAATCAGCCCCAGCATTTT
CDR3 protein: CASSGGTAFNQPQHF

J gene: TRBJ1-2
clone size: .
D gene: .
V gene: TRBV30
CDR3 DNA: TGTGCCTGGAGTGTGGGCAGGGACTATGGCTACACCTTC
CDR3 protein: CAWSVGRDYGYTF